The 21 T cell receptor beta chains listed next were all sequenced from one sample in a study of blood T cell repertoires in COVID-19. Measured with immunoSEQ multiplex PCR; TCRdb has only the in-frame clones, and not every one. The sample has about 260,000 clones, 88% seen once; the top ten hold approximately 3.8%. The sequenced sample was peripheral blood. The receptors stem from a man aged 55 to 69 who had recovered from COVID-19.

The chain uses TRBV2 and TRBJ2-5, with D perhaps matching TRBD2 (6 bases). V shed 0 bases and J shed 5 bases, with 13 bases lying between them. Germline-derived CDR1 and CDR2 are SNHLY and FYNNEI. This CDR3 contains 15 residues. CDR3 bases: TGTGCCAGCAGTGAAGCGCGAGGAGGGAGGGAGACCCAGTACTTC. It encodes CASSEARGGRETQYF.

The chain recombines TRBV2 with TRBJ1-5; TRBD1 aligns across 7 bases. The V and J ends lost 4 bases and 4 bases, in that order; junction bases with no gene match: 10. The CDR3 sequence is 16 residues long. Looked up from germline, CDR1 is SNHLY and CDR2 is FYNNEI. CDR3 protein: CASSGSSGGRNQPQHF. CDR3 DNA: TGTGCCAGCAGTGGGTCTTCAGGGGGTCGGAATCAGCCCCAGCATTTT.

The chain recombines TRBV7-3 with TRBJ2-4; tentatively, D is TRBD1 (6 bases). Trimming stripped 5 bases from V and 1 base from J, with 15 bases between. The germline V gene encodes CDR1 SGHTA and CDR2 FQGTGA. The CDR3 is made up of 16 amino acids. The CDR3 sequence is CASSRGGSGAKNIQYF. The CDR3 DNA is TGTGCCAGCAGCCGAGGGGGTTCTGGCGCCAAAAACATTCAGTACTTC. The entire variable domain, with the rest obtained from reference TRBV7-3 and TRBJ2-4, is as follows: GAGVSQTPSNKVTEKGKYVELRCDPISGHTALYWYRQSLGQGPEFLIYFQGTGAADDSGLPNDRFFAVRPEGSVSTLKIQRTERGDSAVYLCASSRGGSGAKNIQYFGAGTRLSVL.

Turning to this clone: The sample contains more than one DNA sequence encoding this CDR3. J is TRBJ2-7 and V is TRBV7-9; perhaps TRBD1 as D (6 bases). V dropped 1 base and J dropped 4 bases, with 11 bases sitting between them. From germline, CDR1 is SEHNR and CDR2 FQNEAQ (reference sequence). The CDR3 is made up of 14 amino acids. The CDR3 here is CASSLVGQSYEQYF. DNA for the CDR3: TGTGCCAGCAGCTTAGTGGGACAAAGTTACGAGCAGTACTTC.

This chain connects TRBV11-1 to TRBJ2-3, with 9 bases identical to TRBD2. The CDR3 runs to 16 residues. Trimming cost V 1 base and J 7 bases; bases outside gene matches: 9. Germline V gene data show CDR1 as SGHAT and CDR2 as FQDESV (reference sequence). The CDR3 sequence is CASSLGPAGGQYTQYF. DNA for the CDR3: TGTGCCAGCAGCTTAGGTCCAGCGGGGGGCCAGTATACGCAGTATTTT.

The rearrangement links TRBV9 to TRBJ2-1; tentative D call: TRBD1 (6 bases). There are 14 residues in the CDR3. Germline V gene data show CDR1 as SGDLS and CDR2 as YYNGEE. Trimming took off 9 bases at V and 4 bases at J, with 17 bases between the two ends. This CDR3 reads CATSVGHGYNEQFF. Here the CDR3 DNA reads TGTGCCACCAGTGTGGGACACGGGTACAATGAGCAGTTCTTC.

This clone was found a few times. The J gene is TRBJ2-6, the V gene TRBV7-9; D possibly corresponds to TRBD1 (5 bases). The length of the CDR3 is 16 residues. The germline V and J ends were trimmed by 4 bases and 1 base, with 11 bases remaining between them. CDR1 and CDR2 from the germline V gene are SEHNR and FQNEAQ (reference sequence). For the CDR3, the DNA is TGTGCCAGCAGCTGGCCCCCAGGGTCTGGGGCCAACGTCCTGACTTTC. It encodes CASSWPPGSGANVLTF.

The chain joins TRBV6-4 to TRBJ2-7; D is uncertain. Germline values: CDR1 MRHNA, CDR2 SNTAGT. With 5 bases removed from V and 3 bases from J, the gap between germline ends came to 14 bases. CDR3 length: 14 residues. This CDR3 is CASSKAFEGYEQYF. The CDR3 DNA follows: TGTGCCAGCAGTAAAGCGTTTGAAGGCTACGAGCAGTACTTC.

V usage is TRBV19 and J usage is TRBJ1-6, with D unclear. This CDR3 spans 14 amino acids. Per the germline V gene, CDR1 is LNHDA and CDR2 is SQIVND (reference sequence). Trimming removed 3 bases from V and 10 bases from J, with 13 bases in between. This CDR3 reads CASSMLTEGSPLHF. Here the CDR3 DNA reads TGTGCCAGTAGTATGCTTACGGAGGGATCACCCCTCCACTTT.

CDR3: CASSSSRGGRLETQYF. The CDR3 nucleotides are TGTGCCAGCAGCAGCTCGAGGGGGGGCCGGTTGGAGACCCAGTACTTC. This chain links TRBV7-2 with TRBJ2-5; tentatively, D is TRBD2 (7 bases). Trimming pared 5 bases from V and 5 bases from J, leaving 21 bases between. CDR3 length: 16 amino acids. CDR1 is SGHTA, CDR2 FQGNSA, per germline.

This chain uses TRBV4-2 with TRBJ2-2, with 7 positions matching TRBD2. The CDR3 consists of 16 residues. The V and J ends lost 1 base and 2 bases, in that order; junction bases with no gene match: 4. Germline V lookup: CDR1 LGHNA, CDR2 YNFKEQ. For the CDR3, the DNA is TGTGCCAGCAGCCAAGTTCAGCGGGGTAACACCGGGGAGCTGTTTTTT. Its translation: CASSQVQRGNTGELFF.

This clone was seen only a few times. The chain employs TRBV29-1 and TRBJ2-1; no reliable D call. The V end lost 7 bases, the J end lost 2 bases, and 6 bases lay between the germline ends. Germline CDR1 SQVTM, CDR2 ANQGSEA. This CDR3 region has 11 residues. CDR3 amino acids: CSAQTYNEQFF. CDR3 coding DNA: TGCAGCGCCCAGACCTACAATGAGCAGTTCTTC.

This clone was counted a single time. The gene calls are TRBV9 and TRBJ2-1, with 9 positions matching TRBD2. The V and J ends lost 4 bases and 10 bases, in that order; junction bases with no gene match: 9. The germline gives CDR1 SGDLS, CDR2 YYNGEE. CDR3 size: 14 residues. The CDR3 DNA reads TGTGCCAGCAGCCCACGCGCGGGGGGGCTCGAGCAGTTCTTC. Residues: CASSPRAGGLEQFF.

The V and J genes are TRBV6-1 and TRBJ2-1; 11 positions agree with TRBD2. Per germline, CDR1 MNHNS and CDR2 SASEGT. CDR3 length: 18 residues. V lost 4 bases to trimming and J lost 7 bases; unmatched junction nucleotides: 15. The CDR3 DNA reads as TGTGCCAGCAGTGGGGTAGCGGGGGGGTCCGGTCGGGTAAATGAGCAGTTCTTC. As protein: CASSGVAGGSGRVNEQFF.

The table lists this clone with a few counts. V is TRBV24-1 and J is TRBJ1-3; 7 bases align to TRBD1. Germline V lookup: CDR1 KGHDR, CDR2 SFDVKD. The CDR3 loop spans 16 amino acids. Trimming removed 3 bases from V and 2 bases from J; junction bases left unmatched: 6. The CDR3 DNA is TGTGCCACCAGTGATGCAGGGACAGCTGCTGGAAACACCATATATTTT. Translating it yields CATSDAGTAAGNTIYF.

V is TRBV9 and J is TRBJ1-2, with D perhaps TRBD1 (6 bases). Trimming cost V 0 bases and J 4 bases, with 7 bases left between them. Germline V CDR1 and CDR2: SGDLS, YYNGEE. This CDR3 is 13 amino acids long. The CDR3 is CASSVEGGYGYTF. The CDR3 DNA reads TGTGCCAGCAGCGTAGAAGGGGGCTATGGCTACACCTTC. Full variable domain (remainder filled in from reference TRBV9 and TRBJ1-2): DSGVTQTPKHLITATGQRVTLRCSPRSGDLSVYWYQQSLDQGLQFLIQYYNGEERAKGNILERFSAQQFPDLHSELNLSSLELGDSALYFCASSVEGGYGYTFGSGTRLTVV.

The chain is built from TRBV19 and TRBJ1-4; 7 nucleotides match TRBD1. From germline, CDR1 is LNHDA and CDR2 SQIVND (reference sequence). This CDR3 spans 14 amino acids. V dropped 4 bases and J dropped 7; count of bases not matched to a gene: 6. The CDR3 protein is CASSKGGLVEKLFF. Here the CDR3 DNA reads TGTGCCAGTAGTAAAGGGGGCCTAGTTGAAAAACTGTTTTTT.

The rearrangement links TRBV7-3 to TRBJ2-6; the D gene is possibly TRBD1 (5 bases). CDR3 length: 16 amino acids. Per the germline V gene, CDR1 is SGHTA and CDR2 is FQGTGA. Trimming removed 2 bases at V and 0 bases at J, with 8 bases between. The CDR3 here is CASSLAGNSGANVLTF. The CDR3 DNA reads TGTGCCAGCAGCTTAGCAGGGAACTCTGGGGCCAACGTCCTGACTTTC.

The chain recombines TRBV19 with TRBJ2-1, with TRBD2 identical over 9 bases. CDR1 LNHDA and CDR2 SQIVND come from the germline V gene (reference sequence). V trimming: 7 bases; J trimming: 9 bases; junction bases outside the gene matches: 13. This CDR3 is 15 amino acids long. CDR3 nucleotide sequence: TGTGCCAGTACCCCCCCCGCGGGGGGGCGAGGTGAGCAGTTCTTC. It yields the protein CASTPPAGGRGEQFF.

The CDR3 loop reads CASSFGDRGPYEQYF. Written as DNA, the CDR3 is TGTGCCAGCAGCTTTGGGGACAGGGGTCCCTACGAGCAGTACTTC. The chain is built from TRBV7-9 and TRBJ2-7; 10 nucleotides align to TRBD1. Unmatched junction bases numbered 4, after V lost 3 bases and J lost 2 bases. The CDR3 runs to 15 residues. CDR1 and CDR2 (germline): SEHNR, FQNEAQ (reference sequence).

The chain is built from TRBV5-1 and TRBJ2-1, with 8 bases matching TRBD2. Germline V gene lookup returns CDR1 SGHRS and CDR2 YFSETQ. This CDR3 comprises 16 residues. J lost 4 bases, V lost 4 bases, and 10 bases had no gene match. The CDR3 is CASSLGSGGLYNEQFF. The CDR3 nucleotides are TGCGCCAGCAGCCTTGGGAGCGGGGGCCTTTACAATGAGCAGTTCTTC.